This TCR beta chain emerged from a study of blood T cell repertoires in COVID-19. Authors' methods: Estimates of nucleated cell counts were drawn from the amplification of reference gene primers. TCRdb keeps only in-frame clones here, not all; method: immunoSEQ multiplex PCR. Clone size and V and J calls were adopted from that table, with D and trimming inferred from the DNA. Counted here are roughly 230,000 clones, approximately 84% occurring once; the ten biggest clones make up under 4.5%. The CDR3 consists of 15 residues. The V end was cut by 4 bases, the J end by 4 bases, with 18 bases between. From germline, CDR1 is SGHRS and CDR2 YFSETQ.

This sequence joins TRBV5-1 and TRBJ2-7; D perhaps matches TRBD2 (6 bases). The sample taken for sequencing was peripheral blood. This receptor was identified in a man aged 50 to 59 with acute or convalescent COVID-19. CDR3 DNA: TGCGCCAGCAGCCTGAACCTCGGGAGTCTTTACGAGCAGTACTTC. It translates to CASSLNLGSLYEQYF.